This T cell receptor beta chain originates from a study of OX40 agonist ivuxolimab in advanced cancers. For the wider study: The costimulatory receptor OX40 (CD134) was targeted by ivuxolimab, a fully human IgG2 agonistic monoclonal antibody. Intravenous ivuxolimab was administered to patients every 2 weeks at six dose levels: 0.01, 0.1, 0.3, 1.5, 3 and 10 mg/kg. Of the roughly 52 dose-escalation patients, hepatocellular carcinoma was present in 19, melanoma in about 15, renal cell carcinoma in 9 and head and neck cancer in 9. In the dose-escalation cohort, around four fifths of patients were male, and the mean age was approximately 60 years, with a range of about 20 to 90. Patients were allowed to have had prior anti-PD-1, anti-PD-L1 or anti-CTLA-4 therapy, and roughly 40% of the dose-escalation patients had been treated with checkpoint inhibitors. Three dose-escalation patients achieved partial responses, one with hepatocellular carcinoma and two with cutaneous melanoma. Peripheral TCRbeta sequencing was intended to test whether TCR sequence diversity was altered and clonal T-cell expansion was caused by ivuxolimab. The paper describes the monotherapy dose-escalation part (N = 52 patients) of the phase I trial of ivuxolimab.

Study-level results and caveats: In partial responders in the 0.1-3.0 mg/kg groups, normalized peripheral clonal expansion was found to be among the lowest, especially among CD8+ T cells. At doses of 0.1 to 3.0 mg/kg, clonal expansion of both CD4+ and CD8+ T cells in blood was seen between baseline and week 6. Low levels of normalized T-cell clonal expansion were also shown by some nonresponding patients. Which antigens the clonally expanded peripheral T cells were specific for was not determined. After ivuxolimab, expanded clones were on average more numerous among CD8+ T cells than among CD4+ T cells.

Genomic DNA was extracted from sorted cells for sequencing of the TCRbeta CDR3 region. TCRbeta CDR3 regions were sequenced using the immunoSEQ Assay. This immuneACCESS table, as held by TCRdb, lists in-frame sequences with V and J called but not all clones. Of the missing ones, under half trace to an unresolved V gene in checked studies; the others have no known cause. The sample table shows roughly 46,000 clones, and approximately 90% are seen once. Jointly, the top ten make up around 15% of the sample. Patients with autoimmune disease history or receiving systemic immunosuppression were excluded from the trial. Peripheral blood for TCR sequencing was collected from all dose cohorts at baseline, on cycle 4 day 1, and on cycle 7 day 1. Samples were obtained from an open-label, multicenter, first-in-human phase I dose-escalation trial of ivuxolimab. Adults with locally advanced or metastatic melanoma, renal cell carcinoma, hepatocellular carcinoma or head and neck squamous cell carcinoma were enrolled in the trial. Before TCR sequencing, CD4+ T cells and CD8+ T cells were sorted from peripheral blood as separate populations.

In regard to this clone: Its antigen is still unknown. No base qualities exist here, and no much larger clone lies one base off it.

At the junction V is shortened by 5 bases and J by 3 bases, with 14 bases in between. The germline V gene (reference sequence) specifies MNHNY as CDR1 and SVGAGI as CDR2. From its cysteine to its phenylalanine, the CDR3 spans 14 amino acids. The sequence is cut down to CDR3 DNA, 42 bases in frame from base 1. This TCR derives from an adult with an advanced solid tumor such as melanoma, head and neck, liver or kidney cancer. The sequence joins TRBV6-6 to TRBJ2-7, and the D gene may be TRBD1, 6 bases matching. The sequenced sample was CD4+ or CD8+ T cells sorted from blood, obtained in a trial of the OX40 agonist ivuxolimab. The CDR3 region has the sequence CASSDTTTGYEQYF. Here is the DNA: TGTGCCAGCAGTGACACAACGACAGGCTACGAGCAGTACTTC.